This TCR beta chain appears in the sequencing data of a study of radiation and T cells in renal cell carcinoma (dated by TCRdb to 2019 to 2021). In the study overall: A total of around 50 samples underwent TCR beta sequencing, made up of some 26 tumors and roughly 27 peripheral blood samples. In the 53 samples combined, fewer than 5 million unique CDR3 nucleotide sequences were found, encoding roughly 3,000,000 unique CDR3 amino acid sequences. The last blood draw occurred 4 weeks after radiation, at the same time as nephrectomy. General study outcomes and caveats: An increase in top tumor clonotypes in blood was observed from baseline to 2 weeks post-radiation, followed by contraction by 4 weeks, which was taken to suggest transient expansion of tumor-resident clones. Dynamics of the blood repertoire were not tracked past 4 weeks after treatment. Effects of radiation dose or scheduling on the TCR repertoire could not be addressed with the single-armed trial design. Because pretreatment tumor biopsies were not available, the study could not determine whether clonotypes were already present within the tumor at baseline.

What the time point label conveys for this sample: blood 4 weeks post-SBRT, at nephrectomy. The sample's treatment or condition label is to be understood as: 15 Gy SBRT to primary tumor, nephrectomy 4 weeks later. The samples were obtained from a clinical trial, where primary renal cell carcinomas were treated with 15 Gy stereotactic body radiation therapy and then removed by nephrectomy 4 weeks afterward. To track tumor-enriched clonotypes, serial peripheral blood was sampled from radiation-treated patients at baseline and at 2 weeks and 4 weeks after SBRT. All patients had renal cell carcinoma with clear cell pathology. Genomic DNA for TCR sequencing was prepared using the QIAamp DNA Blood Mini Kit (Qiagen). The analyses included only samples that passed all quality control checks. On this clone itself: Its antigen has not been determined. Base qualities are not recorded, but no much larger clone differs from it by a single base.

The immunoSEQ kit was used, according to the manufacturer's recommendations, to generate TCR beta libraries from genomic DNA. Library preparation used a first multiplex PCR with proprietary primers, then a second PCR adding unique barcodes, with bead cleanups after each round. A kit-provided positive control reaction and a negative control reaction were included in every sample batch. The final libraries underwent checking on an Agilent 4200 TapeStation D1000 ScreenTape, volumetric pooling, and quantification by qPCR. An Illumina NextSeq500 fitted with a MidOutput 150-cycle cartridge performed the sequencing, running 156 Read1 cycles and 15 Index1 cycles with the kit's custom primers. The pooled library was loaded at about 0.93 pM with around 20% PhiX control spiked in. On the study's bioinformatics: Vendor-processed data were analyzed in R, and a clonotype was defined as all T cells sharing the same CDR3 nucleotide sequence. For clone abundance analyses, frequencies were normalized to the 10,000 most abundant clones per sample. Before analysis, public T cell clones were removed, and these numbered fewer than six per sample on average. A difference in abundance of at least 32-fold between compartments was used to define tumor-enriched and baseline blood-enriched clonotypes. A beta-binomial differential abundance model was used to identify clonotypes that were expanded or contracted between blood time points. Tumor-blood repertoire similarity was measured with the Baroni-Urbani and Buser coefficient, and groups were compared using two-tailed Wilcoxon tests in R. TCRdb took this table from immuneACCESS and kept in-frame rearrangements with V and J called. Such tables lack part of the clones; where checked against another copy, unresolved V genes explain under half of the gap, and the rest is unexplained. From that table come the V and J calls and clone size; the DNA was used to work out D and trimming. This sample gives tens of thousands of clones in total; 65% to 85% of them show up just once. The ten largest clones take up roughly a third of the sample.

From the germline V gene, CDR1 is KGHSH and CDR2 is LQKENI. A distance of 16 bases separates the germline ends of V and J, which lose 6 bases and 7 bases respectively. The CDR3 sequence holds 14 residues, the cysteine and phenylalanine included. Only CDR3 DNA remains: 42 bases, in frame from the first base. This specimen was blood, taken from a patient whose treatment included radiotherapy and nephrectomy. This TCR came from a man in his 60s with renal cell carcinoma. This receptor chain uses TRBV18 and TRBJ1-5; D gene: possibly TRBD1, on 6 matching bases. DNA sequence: TGTGCCAGCTCGAAGGGGGGGGCCAAGCAGCCCCAGCATTTT. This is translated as CASSKGGAKQPQHF.